This entry describes one T cell receptor (beta chain). This entry comes from a study of blood T cell repertoires in COVID-19. Study at large: Material from acute and convalescent COVID-19 was sourced from the United States, Italy and Spain. T cells, B-cell-depleted T cells, or PBMCs supplied cDNA or gDNA.

Self-reported history from a screening survey and questionnaire set each donor's cohort. What the recovered Cohort 3 donors had was two negative PCRs, clearance, or symptom resolution. The germline V gene encodes CDR1 SGDLS and CDR2 YYNGEE. This CDR3 region has 14 residues. V dropped 4 bases and J dropped 10 bases, with 15 bases sitting between them. The assay was immunoSEQ multiplex PCR, and TCRdb's table has in-frame clones only and misses some. There are 200,000 to 250,000 clones in the sample; approximately 82% occur only once, and about 15% lies in the top ten. The genes are TRBV9 and TRBJ1-6, with a weak D call TRBD1 (6 bases). The clonotype originates from a man in his forties or fifties who had recovered from COVID-19. Sequencing was carried out using PBMCs or T cells enriched from blood (not recorded which). The CDR3 DNA sequence: TGTGCCAGCAGCCCCCGGACAGAATCATCACCCCTCCACTTT. This translates into CASSPRTESSPLHF.